The following is a TCR beta chain sequence with its context. The sample originates from a study of blood T cell repertoires in COVID-19. The wider study: Acute and convalescent COVID-19 specimens originated in the United States, Italy and Spain. T cells, B-cell-depleted T cells, or PBMCs provided the cDNA or gDNA that served as material.

Trimming cost V 5 bases and J 2 bases, with 10 bases left between them. The CDR3 has 13 amino acids. Germline lookup yields CDR1 LGHDT and CDR2 YNNKEL (reference sequence). Methods used by the authors: Scientists estimated how many nucleated cells there were by amplifying reference gene primers. Method: immunoSEQ multiplex PCR; TCRdb's copy keeps in-frame clones and lacks some. From that table come the V and J calls and clone size; the DNA was used to work out D and trimming. The profile shows some 87,000 clones, about 82% of them singletons. V is TRBV3-1 (or the pseudogene TRBV3-2) and J is TRBJ2-7; D is ambiguous. The sample was peripheral blood. This receptor was identified in a woman in her sixties or seventies with active or convalescent COVID-19. CDR3 loop: CASSENTPYEQYF. CDR3 bases: TGTGCCAGCAGCGAAAACACCCCCTACGAGCAGTACTTC.